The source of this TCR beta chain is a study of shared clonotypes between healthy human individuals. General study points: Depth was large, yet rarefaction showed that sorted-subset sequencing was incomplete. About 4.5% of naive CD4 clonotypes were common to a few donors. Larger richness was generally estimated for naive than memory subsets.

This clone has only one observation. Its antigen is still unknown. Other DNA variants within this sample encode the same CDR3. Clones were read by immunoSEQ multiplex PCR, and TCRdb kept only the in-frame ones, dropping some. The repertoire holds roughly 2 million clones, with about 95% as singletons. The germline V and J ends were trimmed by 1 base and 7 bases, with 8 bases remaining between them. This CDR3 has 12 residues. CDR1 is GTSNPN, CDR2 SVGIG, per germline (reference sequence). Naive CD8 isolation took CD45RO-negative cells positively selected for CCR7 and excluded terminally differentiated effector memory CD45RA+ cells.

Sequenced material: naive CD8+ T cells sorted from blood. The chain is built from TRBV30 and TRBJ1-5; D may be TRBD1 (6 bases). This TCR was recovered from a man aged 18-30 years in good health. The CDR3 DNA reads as TGTGCCTGGAGTGACCAGGGGCAGCCCCAGCATTTT. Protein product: CAWSDQGQPQHF.